This note documents a single T cell receptor (beta chain) sequence. The CDR3 consists of 15 residues. Germline CDR1 GTSNPN, CDR2 SVGIG (reference sequence). The junction had 9 bases not matched to a gene; V was cut back by 4 bases and J by 3 bases. The entry originates in a study of T cell changes during pregnancy in multiple sclerosis. Clones were sequenced by immunoSEQ multiplex PCR, and TCRdb holds only the in-frame ones, with some missing. This table holds approximately 44,000 clones, around 93% found once. Material: CD4+ T cells from peripheral blood mononuclear cells, obtained in the third trimester of pregnancy. The sequence derives from a female donor with multiple sclerosis, enrolled in a pregnancy study. This chain joins TRBV30 and TRBJ2-3; 8 bases are shared with TRBD2. CDR3 nucleotides: TGTGCCTGGACCGGGACTAGGGAGGGGACAGATACGCAGTATTTT. Protein: CAWTGTREGTDTQYF.